Reported below is one T cell receptor (beta chain). Its cognate antigen is unknown. The record originates from a study of CD8+CD57+ T cells in acquired aplastic anemia. Findings of the study overall: Between patients and controls, CD8+ Simpson's diversity did not vary significantly. Patients and controls turned out to have roughly 31 CD8+ CDR3 sequences in common.

The CDR3 consists of 14 residues. Deletions cut 10 bases from V and 4 bases from J, with 20 bases between. The germline V gene has CDR1 MNHEY and CDR2 SVGEGT. By flow cytometry, patients selected for sequencing had shown an expansion of CD8+CD57+ cells. Severe acquired aplastic anemia was present in all patients. Genomic DNA templated the TCR beta VDJ and CDR3 profiling. TCRdb ran MiXCR on the reads and lists one entry per CDR3 protein. The repertoire holds some 180,000 distinct CDR3 sequences, with around 60% as singletons. Specimen: sorted CD4+, CD8+, or CD8+CD57+ T cells (not recorded which) from PBMCs. The V and J genes are TRBV6-2 or TRBV6-3 and TRBJ2-7, with a possible D match to TRBD2 (6 bases). This clonotype was sampled from a human donor with aplastic anemia. CDR3: CATAGPPLGYEQYF. The CDR3, as DNA: TGTGCCACCGCGGGACCGCCCTTGGGATACGAGCAGTACTTC.